This T cell receptor (beta chain) came from a study of cytomegalovirus exposure and HLA in healthy donors. General study results and limits: In vitro testing confirmed three CMV-associated chains as specific for CMV antigens.

On this clone: Its antigen is currently unknown.

PCR amplification relied on 60 Vbeta primers (plus 13 Jbeta primers). This table comes from immunoSEQ multiplex PCR, and its TCRdb copy is limited to in-frame clones, with some not included. The sample holds 150,000 to 200,000 clones; about 90% are singletons and the top ten take roughly 0.24%. Germline CDR1 MNHNY, CDR2 SVGAGI (reference sequence). V gave up 5 bases and J gave up 5 bases, with 12 bases separating them. The CDR3 spans 14 residues. Sequenced: PBMCs. The chain employs TRBV6-6 and TRBJ1-4; the D gene is possibly TRBD1 (6 bases). The origin of this receptor is a girl less than two years old in good health and CMV-seronegative. CDR3 bases: TGTGCCAGCAGTAAACGGACAGCCAATGAAAAACTGTTTTTT. Its translation is CASSKRTANEKLFF.